The 9 T cell receptor beta chains in this list originate from one sample, sequenced in a study of cytomegalovirus exposure and HLA in healthy donors. Use of 60 Vbeta and 13 Jbeta primers characterized the PCR. The data were produced by immunoSEQ multiplex PCR, yet TCRdb's version contains in-frame clones alone and is incomplete. The repertoire holds some 60,000 clones, with around 87% as singletons. Sequencing input: PBMCs. These receptors were collected from a man younger than 30 in good health and CMV-seronegative.

V usage is TRBV19 and J usage is TRBJ2-1; TRBD2 agrees at 8 bases. The CDR3 has 14 amino acids. CDR1 is LNHDA and CDR2 is SQIVND in the germline V gene (reference sequence). After removal of 1 base from V and 7 bases from J, the junction contained 3 bases not matched to a gene. The CDR3 nucleotides are TGTGCCAGTAGTATAGGGCTAGCGGGTAATGAGCAGTTCTTC. Encoded protein: CASSIGLAGNEQFF. The entire variable domain, with the rest obtained from reference TRBV19 and TRBJ2-1, is as follows: DGGITQSPKYLFRKEGQNVTLSCEQNLNHDAMYWYRQDPGQGLRLIYYSQIVNDFQKGDIAEGYSVSREKKESFPLTVTSAQKNPTAFYLCASSIGLAGNEQFFGPGTRLTVL.

CDR3 DNA sequence: TGTGCCAGCAGCCAAGCTCCAACAGCTGAAGCTTTCTTT. Its translation: CASSQAPTAEAFF. J is TRBJ1-1 and V is TRBV4-2; D unresolved. This CDR3 has 13 amino acids. The V gene's germline CDR1 is LGHNA and CDR2 YNFKEQ. Trimming took 1 base from V and 6 from J, leaving 9 bases between them.

This clone was seen once. The chain is built from TRBV9 and TRBJ2-3; D is undetermined. V lost 4 bases to trimming and J lost 3 bases, with 9 bases between them. Germline loops: CDR1 SGDLS, CDR2 YYNGEE. This CDR3 is 13 amino acids long. In DNA form, the CDR3 reads TGTGCCAGCAGCTTACTGCGGACAGATACGCAGTATTTT. This sequence encodes CASSLLRTDTQYF.

About this clone: The junction and the germline gene differ at one end; a read error may be behind it. The chain joins TRBV12-5 to TRBJ2-5, with 8 bases lining up with TRBD2. Germline loops: CDR1 LGHNT, CDR2 FRNRAP. The CDR3 covers 11 residues. This CDR3 reads CASGLNTGGHF. CDR3 in DNA: TGTGCTAGTGGTTTGAATACGGGGGGGCACTTC. The whole variable domain, filled in from reference TRBV12-5 and TRBJ2-5, reads DARVTQTPRHKVTEMGQEVTMRCQPILGHNTVFWYRQTMMQGLELLAYFRNRAPLDDSGMPKDRFSAEMPDATLATLKIQPSEPRDSAVYFCASGLNTGGHFGPGTRLLVL.

The sample holds one count of this clone. The chain combines TRBV4-1 with TRBJ2-7, with 7 bases that match TRBD2. The V and J ends lost 1 base and 6 bases, in that order; junction bases with no gene match: 3. CDR3 length equals 13 residues. CDR1 is MGHRA and CDR2 is YSYEKL in the germline V gene. Here the CDR3 reads CASSQVGEGEQYF. DNA for the CDR3: TGCGCCAGCAGCCAAGTAGGGGAGGGCGAGCAGTACTTC.

V gene TRBV5-4 combines with J gene TRBJ2-5, with unresolved D. CDR3 length equals 12 residues. Trimming cost V 1 base and J 2 bases, with 3 bases left between them. Germline CDR1 and CDR2: SGHNT and YYREEE (reference sequence). The CDR3 bases are TGTGCCAGCAGCTTGCTACAAGAGACCCAGTACTTC. Translating gives CASSLLQETQYF.

This sequence joins TRBV27 and TRBJ1-4, with 10 bases fitting TRBD1. The CDR3 spans 14 residues. CDR1 is MNHEY and CDR2 is SMNVEV in the germline V gene (reference sequence). J lost 5 bases, V lost 6 bases, and 3 bases had no gene match. The CDR3 reads CASRKGQGNEKLFF. The CDR3 region has the DNA TGTGCCAGCAGAAAGGGACAGGGGAATGAAAAACTGTTTTTT.

The chain has TRBV19 and TRBJ1-2; D remains ambiguous. The CDR3 spans 11 residues. The germline gives CDR1 LNHDA, CDR2 SQIVND (reference sequence). Trimming left V 3 bases short and J 5 bases short, with 4 bases between. The CDR3 spells CASSIGYGYTF. The CDR3 nucleotides are TGTGCCAGTAGTATCGGGTATGGCTACACCTTC.

The V gene is TRBV11-3, the J gene TRBJ2-7; D possibly corresponds to TRBD1 (5 bases). Trimming took 5 bases from V and 2 from J, leaving 16 bases between them. The length of the CDR3 is 15 residues. Germline V gives CDR1 SGHNT, CDR2 YENEEA. Written as DNA, the CDR3 is TGTGCCAGCAGCATCAGATCAGGGATCCCCTACGAGCAGTACTTC. It specifies CASSIRSGIPYEQYF.